This entry lists 2 T cell receptor beta chains sequenced from one sample in a study of patients and donors after allogeneic stem cell transplantation. MiXCR, applied by TCRdb to the RT-PCR reads, yields one record per CDR3 protein. The sample contains 390,000 or so distinct CDR3 sequences, 16% of which appear only once. What was sequenced was blood, either unsorted or a sorted T cell fraction (not recorded which). These receptor sequences come from a human donor who was either an allogeneic HSCT recipient or a stem cell or donor lymphocyte infusion donor (not recorded which). It is not recorded whose cells these are; they may come from a transplant donor.

This clonotype was recorded at least ten times. The gene calls are TRBV15 and TRBJ1-1; the D gene is possibly TRBD1 (6 bases). The length of the CDR3 is 17 residues. Germline V CDR1 and CDR2: LNHNV, YYDKDF (reference sequence). V dropped 3 bases and J dropped 3 bases, with 20 bases sitting between them. The CDR3 spells CATSRDSGAVSYTEAFF. For the CDR3, the DNA is TGTGCCACCAGCAGGGACAGTGGGGCTGTGTCCTACACTGAAGCTTTCTTT.

The chain joins TRBV7-6 to TRBJ2-4, with TRBD2 as a possible D gene (6 bases). There are 14 residues in the CDR3. V was shortened by 3 bases and J by 7 bases, with 13 bases between the two germline ends. Germline CDR1 and CDR2: SGHVS and FNYEAQ. As DNA, the CDR3 is TGTGCCAGCAGCTTCTCCGGGGAGGAGAACATTCAGTACTTC. This encodes CASSFSGEENIQYF.